The 3 T cell receptor beta chains below all came from one sample that was sequenced in a study of Ad26.COV2.S vaccination and SARS-CoV-2 variants. Here immunoSEQ multiplex PCR was the method, and the copy in TCRdb shows in-frame clones only, minus some. The sample lists about 680,000 clones, approximately 88% occurring once. As for treatment: some 20 received Ad26.COV2.S at low or high dose, single or two shots; roughly five received placebo; per-sample allocation not given. Sampling took place 63 days after the first vaccine or placebo injection. Sequencing was performed on peripheral blood, taken in a trial of Ad26.COV2.S vaccine versus placebo. The receptors stem from a person aged 18-65 years who received the Ad26.COV2.S COVID-19 vaccine or a placebo.

This clone has a single count. The V and J genes are TRBV5-6 and TRBJ2-1; no firm D call. Germline assignment: CDR1 SGHDT and CDR2 YYEEEE. V lost 5 bases and J lost 7, with 10 bases in between. This CDR3 contains 12 residues. The CDR3 DNA reads as TGTGCCAGCAGTGCTAGGTGGAATGAGCAGTTCTTC. Amino acids: CASSARWNEQFF.

The V call is TRBV6-5, the J call TRBJ2-4, with TRBD2 matching over 7 bases. J was trimmed by 15 bases and V by 8 bases; bases with no gene match: 10. The V gene's germline CDR1 is MNHEY and CDR2 SVGAGI. The length of the CDR3 is 11 residues. CDR3 protein: CASPGGGRGYF. The CDR3 nucleotides are TGTGCCAGCCCGGGCGGGGGACGAGGGTACTTC.

V usage is TRBV3-1 (or the pseudogene TRBV3-2) and J usage is TRBJ2-2; 8 bases align to TRBD1. This CDR3 has 16 amino acids. Trimming cost V 4 bases and J 5 bases; bases outside gene matches: 9. CDR1 is LGHDT, CDR2 YNNKEL, per germline (reference sequence). The CDR3 reads CASSPRGQGATGELFF. The CDR3 region has the DNA TGTGCCAGCAGCCCACGGGGGCAGGGGGCTACCGGGGAGCTGTTTTTT.